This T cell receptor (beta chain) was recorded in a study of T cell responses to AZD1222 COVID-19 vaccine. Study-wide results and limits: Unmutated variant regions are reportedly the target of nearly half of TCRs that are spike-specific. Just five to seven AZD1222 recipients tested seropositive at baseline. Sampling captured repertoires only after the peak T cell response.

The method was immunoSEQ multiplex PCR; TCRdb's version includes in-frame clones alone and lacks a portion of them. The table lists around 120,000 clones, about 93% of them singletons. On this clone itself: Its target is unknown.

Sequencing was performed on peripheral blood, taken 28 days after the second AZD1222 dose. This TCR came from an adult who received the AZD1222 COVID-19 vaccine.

CDR3 sequence (DNA): TGTGCCAGCAGCTCCGCCGGCAGGAACACTGAAGCTTTCTTT. Its protein product is CASSSAGRNTEAFF. The J gene is TRBJ1-1, the V gene TRBV13; unclear D gene. Trimming left V 4 bases short and J 1 base short, with 10 bases between. Germline CDR1 and CDR2: PRHDT and FYEKMQ (reference sequence). This CDR3 region has 14 residues. Full variable domain (missing parts from reference TRBV13 and TRBJ1-1): AAGVIQSPRHLIKEKRETATLKCYPIPRHDTVYWYQQGPGQDPQFLISFYEKMQSDKGSIPDRFSAQQFSDYHSELNMSSLELGDSALYFCASSSAGRNTEAFFGQGTRLTVV.